Given below is one TCR beta chain in context. These data originate in a study of blood T cell repertoires in COVID-19. Across the study: The United States, Italy and Spain provided the acute and convalescent COVID-19 samples. T cells, B-cell-depleted T cells, or PBMCs supplied cDNA or gDNA.

Assignments of participants to cohorts depended upon their own reported clinical history. TCRdb's table, derived via immunoSEQ multiplex PCR, lists solely in-frame clones and lacks some. The sample comprises 150,000 to 200,000 clones, 75% to 85% of which are singletons, and about 12% rests with the top ten. V lost 6 bases and J 6 bases, leaving 9 bases between the germline ends. Germline V gives CDR1 MDHEN, CDR2 SYDVKM. The CDR3 consists of 11 residues. The clonotype comes from a man aged 35 to 55 who had recovered from COVID-19. The specimen sequenced was PBMCs or T cells enriched from blood (not recorded which). The rearrangement joins TRBV28 to TRBJ2-7; D is ambiguous. The CDR3: CASRALSEQYF. In nucleotides, the CDR3 is TGTGCCAGCAGGGCTTTGTCCGAGCAGTACTTC.